This TCR beta chain was identified in a study of identical twins. There are a few counts of this clonotype. The antigen remains undetermined. Study outcomes and limitations: Reduced insertions were recorded for abundant cord blood beta clonotypes, with no such pattern in memory repertoires.

CDR3 length equals 15 residues. Trimming left V 5 bases short and J 6 bases short, with 15 bases between. Germline loops: CDR1 KGHDR, CDR2 SFDVKD. Template switching introduced a universal primer site, and the cDNA bore unique molecular identifiers. TCRdb fed the 5' RACE reads into MiXCR, producing one record per CDR3 protein. The sample holds hundreds of thousands of distinct CDR3 sequences, 8% to 9% seen once. The sample was also linked to a second study, of yellow fever vaccine responses in identical twins.

The V and J genes are TRBV24-1 and TRBJ2-2; perhaps D is TRBD1 or TRBD2 (6 bases each). The receptor's source is a woman younger than 30 in good health. Sample: memory (CD45RO+) T cells sorted from blood. This CDR3 is CATSVSKGGAGELFF. The CDR3 region has the DNA TGTGCCACCAGTGTATCCAAGGGGGGCGCCGGGGAGCTGTTTTTT.